What follows are 9 T cell receptor beta chains derived from one specimen sequenced in a study of blood T cells in healthy people across ages. A second PCR, run for about 6 to 11 cycles, used a sample-barcoded 5' primer plus a J-beta primer mix. From the 5' RACE reads, TCRdb called clonotypes with MiXCR, one entry per CDR3 protein. The data hold about 1.7 million distinct CDR3 sequences, with 25% to 30% observed a single time. Material for sequencing was blood. The source of these receptors is a woman under 40 in good health.

This clonotype was seen at least ten times. The CDR3 loop reads CATSRDRERYLNQPQHF. CDR3 DNA sequence: TGTGCCACCAGCAGAGATCGGGAACGTTACCTAAATCAGCCCCAGCATTTT. This rearrangement joins TRBV15 to TRBJ1-5; D not resolved. Germline assignment: CDR1 LNHNV and CDR2 YYDKDF (reference sequence). CDR3 length: 17 amino acids. V was pared by 0 bases and J by 4 bases, with 16 bases between. Variable domain in full (rest from reference TRBV15 and TRBJ1-5): DAMVIQNPRYQVTQFGKPVTLSCSQTLNHNVMYWYQQKSSQAPKLLFHYYDKDFNNEADTPDNFQSRRPNTSFCFLDIRSPGLGDTAMYLCATSRDRERYLNQPQHFGDGTRLSIL.

The gene calls are TRBV5-1 and TRBJ2-1; 14 bases are a match to TRBD2. Germline assignment: CDR1 SGHRS and CDR2 YFSETQ. J gave up 8 bases and V 4 bases, and 5 bases lay outside the gene matches. The CDR3 runs to 15 residues. For the CDR3, the DNA is TGCGCCAGCAGCGGGGGACTAGCGGGAGACGATGAGCAGTTCTTC. Its protein product is CASSGGLAGDDEQFF.

This clonotype was recorded a few times. The J gene is TRBJ2-7, the V gene TRBV18, with D unresolved. The CDR3 covers 13 residues. Germline V gene sequence: CDR1 KGHSH, CDR2 LQKENI. V was shortened by 3 bases and J by 3 bases, with 9 bases between the two germline ends. The chain's CDR3 is CASSPVELYEQYF. CDR3 DNA: TGTGCCAGCTCACCGGTCGAACTCTACGAGCAGTACTTC.

The V and J genes are TRBV20-1 and TRBJ2-1; 9 positions match TRBD1. The CDR3 runs to 14 residues. The germline V gene has CDR1 DFQATT and CDR2 SNEGSKA (reference sequence). The junction had 5 bases not matched to a gene; V was cut back by 6 bases and J by 2 bases. This CDR3 is CSAKQGAAYNEQFF. CDR3 nucleotides: TGCAGTGCCAAACAGGGGGCGGCCTACAATGAGCAGTTCTTC.

CDR3 region: CASSALGGSGLYEQYF. In DNA form, the CDR3 reads TGTGCCAGCAGCGCCCTAGGAGGTAGCGGGCTGTACGAGCAGTACTTC. V gene TRBV11-2 combines with J gene TRBJ2-4, with TRBD2 matching 7 bases. The end of the DNA aligns better with TRBJ2-7, so the J call may be wrong. CDR1 SGHAT and CDR2 FQNNGV come from the germline V gene. This CDR3 region has 16 residues.

This clonotype was seen repeatedly, ten times or more. In DNA, the CDR3 is TGTGCCTCCCATGATAGCAGCACAGATACGCAGTATTTT. Protein: CASHDSSTDTQYF. The gene calls are TRBV10-3 and TRBJ2-3, with D unclear. The V and J ends lost 11 bases and 0 bases respectively, with 12 bases between them. Germline assignment: CDR1 ENHRY and CDR2 SYGVKD. The CDR3 covers 13 residues.

On this clonotype: This could be a read error, since a much larger clone is one nucleotide away. The V gene is TRBV12-3 or TRBV12-4, the J gene TRBJ2-7; D unresolved. The CDR3 runs 13 residues. V lost 5 bases, J lost 6 bases, and 14 bases lay in between. This CDR3 reads CASSLPPGCEQYF. The CDR3 nucleotides read TGTGCCAGCAGTCTCCCGCCCGGGTGCGAGCAGTACTTC.

This chain connects TRBV7-6 to TRBJ1-3, with 9 positions matching TRBD1. Per germline, CDR1 SGHVS and CDR2 FNYEAQ. There are 17 residues in the CDR3. V shed 8 bases and J 3 bases; nucleotides not matched to a gene: 14. This chain's CDR3 is CASAMGTGGAFGNTIYF. The CDR3 DNA is TGTGCCAGCGCTATGGGAACAGGGGGCGCATTTGGAAACACCATATATTTT.

The V and J genes are TRBV5-1 and TRBJ2-5; 9 bases map to TRBD2. The length of the CDR3 is 16 residues. The germline V gene has CDR1 SGHRS and CDR2 YFSETQ. Trimming removed 4 bases from V and 5 bases from J; junction bases left unmatched: 12. The chain's CDR3 is CASSGSGGLKCETQYF. DNA of the CDR3: TGCGCCAGCAGCGGGAGCGGGGGGCTCAAATGCGAGACCCAGTACTTC.